The 20 T cell receptor beta chains given below trace back to one sample, sequenced in a study of PD-1 blockade in mismatch repair-deficient tumors. Repertoires were generated with immunoSEQ multiplex PCR, while TCRdb's copy carries only in-frame clones and drops some. The repertoire holds around 120,000 clones, with about 85% as singletons. The sample here was peripheral blood, taken 44 weeks after starting pembrolizumab. Receptors were obtained from an adult with mismatch repair-deficient cancer.

The chain uses TRBV7-9 and TRBJ1-2; maybe TRBD1 (5 bases). From germline, CDR1 is SEHNR and CDR2 FQNEAQ (reference sequence). Trimming stripped 1 base from V and 9 bases from J, with 9 bases between. This CDR3 is 12 amino acids long. The CDR3 nucleotides are TGTGCCAGCAGCTTAGGGGGCGAGAGCTACACCTTC. The encoded protein is CASSLGGESYTF.

This clone has a handful of counts. The chain couples TRBV9 to TRBJ2-7; D possibly corresponds to TRBD2 (6 bases). Germline V gives CDR1 SGDLS, CDR2 YYNGEE. The V end was cut by 0 bases, the J end by 2 bases, with 12 bases between. The CDR3 has 15 amino acids. DNA for the CDR3: TGTGCCAGCAGCGTAGCTGACGGGGGAACCTACGAGCAGTACTTC. Encoded protein: CASSVADGGTYEQYF.

This CDR3 is CASSPEAGAQYEQYF. CDR3 coding DNA: TGTGCCAGCTCACCCGAGGCAGGGGCCCAGTACGAGCAGTACTTC. The chain links TRBV18 to TRBJ2-7, with D possibly matching TRBD1 (6 bases). Germline V CDR1 and CDR2: KGHSH, LQKENI. The ends were cut back, 3 bases at V and 4 bases at J, with 16 bases in the middle. The CDR3 runs 15 residues.

V and J are TRBV5-1 and TRBJ2-1; unclear D gene. The CDR3 consists of 14 residues. Germline CDR1 reads SGHRS; CDR2 reads YFSETQ. The V end lost 2 bases, the J end lost 4 bases, and 10 bases lay between the germline ends. This chain's CDR3 is CASSFPSLYNEQFF. The CDR3 DNA reads TGCGCCAGCAGCTTCCCCTCCCTTTACAATGAGCAGTTCTTC.

The chain combines TRBV4-1 with TRBJ2-5, with 10 bases identical to TRBD2. This CDR3 has 16 residues. V lost 1 base and J lost 5; bases outside the gene matches: 7. Germline lookup yields CDR1 MGHRA and CDR2 YSYEKL. This CDR3 reads CASSQGSGRAGETQYF. The CDR3 coding sequence is TGCGCCAGCAGCCAAGGGAGCGGGAGGGCCGGGGAGACCCAGTACTTC.

V and J are TRBV28 and TRBJ2-3; TRBD2 matches 12 bases. The CDR3 spans 17 residues. CDR1 and CDR2 from the germline V gene are MDHEN and SYDVKM. Trimming took 6 bases from V and 2 from J; bases not matched to a gene: 9. CDR3 DNA: TGTGCCAGCAGCCCGAGGACTAGCGGGACCTACACAGATACGCAGTATTTT. Amino acids: CASSPRTSGTYTDTQYF.

V usage is TRBV7-8 and J usage is TRBJ2-5; 7 bases agree with TRBD2. CDR1 is SGHVS and CDR2 is FQNEAQ in the germline V gene. The CDR3 contains 16 residues. Unmatched junction bases numbered 16, after V lost 7 bases and J lost 5 bases. As DNA, the CDR3 is TGTGCCAGCACCGTCGGGGGGTGGGAGGCCCGGGAGACCCAGTACTTC. Translated, it gives CASTVGGWEARETQYF.

The chain recombines TRBV5-1 with TRBJ2-7; D uncertain. Germline V gene lookup returns CDR1 SGHRS and CDR2 YFSETQ. The V and J ends lost 0 bases and 2 bases respectively, with 9 bases between them. This CDR3 is built from 14 residues. The DNA for the CDR3 is TGCGCCAGCAGCTTGGCCTCTGGGGCCTACGAGCAGTACTTC. It encodes CASSLASGAYEQYF.

The chain joins TRBV11-3 to TRBJ2-7; TRBD2 might be the D (6 bases). Trimming took 4 bases from V and 9 from J, leaving 22 bases between them. Germline V CDR1 and CDR2: SGHNT, YENEEA. The CDR3 loop spans 15 amino acids. The CDR3 loop reads CASSSLVGRSLGQYF. The CDR3 bases are TGTGCCAGCAGCTCTTTGGTAGGGAGGTCTCTTGGGCAGTACTTC.

The rearrangement links TRBV12-5 to TRBJ2-3; either TRBD1 or TRBD2 may supply D (5 bases each). Germline V gives CDR1 LGHNT, CDR2 FRNRAP. V lost 2 bases and J lost 10, with 13 bases in between. This CDR3 is 13 amino acids long. For the CDR3, the DNA is TGTGCTAGTGGTTTGAAGGTCGGGGCACCGCAGTATTTT. This codes for CASGLKVGAPQYF.

This clone was detected once. As DNA, the CDR3 is TGTGCCAGCAGCTCGGATAGCGGGATAAGAAGAGAGACCCAGTACTTC. Translating it yields CASSSDSGIRRETQYF. The chain uses TRBV7-9 and TRBJ2-5; 8 positions agree with TRBD2. The CDR3 loop spans 16 amino acids. The J segment lost 4 bases and the V segment lost 4 bases, leaving 11 bases of the junction unmatched. CDR1 and CDR2 (germline): SEHNR, FQNEAQ (reference sequence).

The V call is TRBV10-3, the J call TRBJ2-7, with 15 bases matching TRBD2. The CDR3 length is 18 residues. CDR1 is ENHRY, CDR2 SYGVKD, per germline. V lost 4 bases to trimming and J lost 3 bases; unmatched junction nucleotides: 10. The CDR3 DNA sequence: TGTGCCATCAGTGGGGGACTAGCGGGAGGCCTTATGTACTACGAGCAGTACTTC. It is translated as CAISGGLAGGLMYYEQYF.

The V gene is TRBV5-1, the J gene TRBJ2-1; TRBD2 matches 7 bases. The V segment lost 5 bases and the J segment 10 bases; nucleotides outside the gene matches: 3. Germline CDR1 is SGHRS and CDR2 is YFSETQ. CDR3 length equals 11 residues. CDR3 bases: TGCGCCAGCAGTCGGGACTACGAGCAGTTCTTC. This encodes CASSRDYEQFF.

The chain joins TRBV11-2 to TRBJ2-7; TRBD1 might be the D (5 bases). Germline assignment: CDR1 SGHAT and CDR2 FQNNGV. This CDR3 is 12 amino acids long. The V end lost 4 bases, the J end lost 7 bases, and 11 bases lay between the germline ends. The CDR3 DNA sequence: TGTGCCAGCAGCTCTAGTCAGGGTGAGCAGTACTTC. Translating it yields CASSSSQGEQYF.

The V gene is TRBV9, the J gene TRBJ2-1; perhaps TRBD1 as D (6 bases). CDR3 length: 13 residues. In germline, CDR1 is SGDLS, CDR2 YYNGEE. Trimming cost V 4 bases and J 3 bases, with 8 bases left between them. DNA of the CDR3: TGTGCCAGCAGCTCACAGGGCTACAATGAGCAGTTCTTC. Translation: CASSSQGYNEQFF.

The V call is TRBV9, the J call TRBJ1-4; D is ambiguous. This CDR3 contains 16 residues. V was shortened by 4 bases and J by 5 bases, with 18 bases between the two germline ends. The germline V gene has CDR1 SGDLS and CDR2 YYNGEE. CDR3 DNA: TGTGCCAGCAGCCCCCTACTAGGAGGAATCAATGAAAAACTGTTTTTT. This gives the protein CASSPLLGGINEKLFF.

The genes are TRBV7-6 and TRBJ1-5; D call uncertain. The germline V gene encodes CDR1 SGHVS and CDR2 FNYEAQ. Trimming cost V 0 bases and J 1 base, with 7 bases left between them. The CDR3 runs 15 residues. The CDR3 DNA reads TGTGCCAGCAGCTTAGCGGAGGGAAGCAATCAGCCCCAGCATTTT. Amino acid sequence: CASSLAEGSNQPQHF.

This clone showed up just a few times. The V call is TRBV19, the J call TRBJ2-2; 11 nucleotides match TRBD2. The CDR3 totals 16 residues. With V trimmed by 1 base and J by 5 bases, 3 bases remained unmatched. CDR1 is LNHDA and CDR2 is SQIVND in the germline V gene (reference sequence). In DNA form, the CDR3 reads TGTGCCAGTAGTATAGTAACTAGCGGGAGAACCGGGGAGCTGTTTTTT. Its protein product is CASSIVTSGRTGELFF.

The rearrangement uses TRBV28 and TRBJ2-2; D is undetermined. Trimming stripped 2 bases from V and 1 base from J, with 14 bases between. Per germline, CDR1 MDHEN and CDR2 SYDVKM. This CDR3 has 17 amino acids. CDR3 loop: CASSLGPQTENTGELFF. Written as DNA, the CDR3 is TGTGCCAGCAGTTTAGGGCCACAAACAGAGAACACCGGGGAGCTGTTTTTT.

J is TRBJ1-4 and V is TRBV5-1; the D gene is possibly TRBD1 (5 bases). V was trimmed by 3 bases and J by 5 bases, leaving 20 bases between them. The CDR3 totals 17 residues. Germline V gene data show CDR1 as SGHRS and CDR2 as YFSETQ. The CDR3 DNA is TGCGCCAGCAGCTCCCAAGGGGTATTAGGGAAAAATGAAAAACTGTTTTTT. It encodes CASSSQGVLGKNEKLFF.